A selection of T cell receptor beta chains follows, all from one sample in a study of T cell repertoires in cytomegalovirus infection. Which antigens these TCRs recognize remains unknown. MiXCR was run by TCRdb on the reads, yielding one entry per CDR3 protein. The repertoire includes 800,000 to 950,000 distinct CDR3 sequences, about 30% of them detected once, and about an eighth sits in the top ten. This specimen consisted of cultured CD8+ T cells from PBMCs, obtained from culture after CMV antigen stimulation. The receptors were sampled from a human donor in good health (CMV status not recorded). Some clones in this sample may be carry-over from other donors' samples. The CDR3 runs from the conserved cysteine through the conserved F or W. Fields, in order: J gene, V gene, D gene, clone size, CDR3 DNA, CDR3 protein. D genes are given only for firm matches. Only part of the rows carry a size: once, few, many, or a class if the clone is expanded.

J gene: TRBJ1-1; V gene: TRBV6-5; D gene: .; clone size: .; CDR3 DNA: TGTGCCAGCAGTTACTCGAAGGGGGTCTACACTGAAGCTTTCTTT; CDR3 protein: CASSYSKGVYTEAFF
J gene: TRBJ2-3; V gene: TRBV7-6; D gene: .; clone size: few; CDR3 DNA: TGTGCCAGCAGCCCAGGGAGCAGGAGCACAGATACGCAGTATTTT; CDR3 protein: CASSPGSRSTDTQYF
J gene: TRBJ2-3; V gene: TRBV6-6; D gene: .; clone size: .; CDR3 DNA: TGTGCCAGCCAACCGAGGGGGGGTTCAGATACGCAGTATTTT; CDR3 protein: CASQPRGGSDTQYF
J gene: TRBJ1-6; V gene: TRBV12-5; D gene: .; clone size: .; CDR3 DNA: TGTGCTAGTGGTTACGGAGATAATTCACCCCTCCACTTT; CDR3 protein: CASGYGDNSPLHF
J gene: TRBJ2-7; V gene: TRBV7-9; D gene: .; clone size: few; CDR3 DNA: TGTGCCAGCAGCCCGCGGTCAGGAAACACCTACGAGCAGTACTTC; CDR3 protein: CASSPRSGNTYEQYF
J gene: TRBJ1-5; V gene: TRBV4-3; D gene: .; clone size: .; CDR3 DNA: TGCGCCAGCAGCCAATGGCAGGGGAATAATCAGCCCCAGCATTTT; CDR3 protein: CASSQWQGNNQPQHF
J gene: TRBJ1-4; V gene: TRBV5-4; D gene: .; clone size: .; CDR3 DNA: TGTGCCAGCAGCCCCTCAGGGACTACTGATGAAAAACTGTTTTTT; CDR3 protein: CASSPSGTTDEKLFF
J gene: TRBJ2-2; V gene: TRBV7-8; D gene: TRBD2; clone size: many; CDR3 DNA: TGTGCCAGCAGCTTAGCGGCGACTAGCGGGGGGAACACCGGGGAGCTGTTTTTT; CDR3 protein: CASSLAATSGGNTGELFF
J gene: TRBJ2-4; V gene: TRBV28; D gene: .; clone size: once; CDR3 DNA: TGTGCCAGCAGCCCGAGGTCAAACATTCAGTACTTC; CDR3 protein: CASSPRSNIQYF
J gene: TRBJ2-7; V gene: TRBV29-1; D gene: TRBD1; clone size: .; CDR3 DNA: TGCAGCGCCCAGGGGGGACAGGGACCCTCCTACGAGCAGTACTTC; CDR3 protein: CSAQGGQGPSYEQYF
J gene: TRBJ2-7; V gene: TRBV7-6; D gene: .; clone size: .; CDR3 DNA: TGTGCCAGCAGCTTAGCCCAAGCTGGCTACGAGCAGTACTTC; CDR3 protein: CASSLAQAGYEQYF
J gene: TRBJ1-2; V gene: TRBV10-3; D gene: TRBD1; clone size: .; CDR3 DNA: TGTGCCATCAATCTGGACAGGGGTGGCTACACCTTC; CDR3 protein: CAINLDRGGYTF
J gene: TRBJ1-1; V gene: TRBV12-3/TRBV12-4; D gene: TRBD1; clone size: few; CDR3 DNA: TGTGCCAGCAGGCCTCCCCCTGGGACAGGGGACACTGAAGCTTTCTTT; CDR3 protein: CASRPPPGTGDTEAFF
J gene: TRBJ1-5; V gene: TRBV7-9; D gene: TRBD1; clone size: few; CDR3 DNA: TGTGCCAGCAGCTTAGCGCATCAGGGGGACGCCAATCAGCCCCAGCATTTT; CDR3 protein: CASSLAHQGDANQPQHF
J gene: TRBJ2-1; V gene: TRBV7-4; D gene: .; clone size: few; CDR3 DNA: TGTGCCAGCAGCTTATTCGACAATGAGCAGTTCTTC; CDR3 protein: CASSLFDNEQFF
J gene: TRBJ2-1; V gene: TRBV15; D gene: TRBD1; clone size: .; CDR3 DNA: TGTGCCACCTCCGCCTTTACAGGGGCTGAGCAGTTCTTC; CDR3 protein: CATSAFTGAEQFF
J gene: TRBJ2-2; V gene: TRBV4-3; D gene: .; clone size: .; CDR3 DNA: TGCGCCAGCAGCCAAGATTTCAGGGGTTCCACCGGGGAGCTGTTTTTT; CDR3 protein: CASSQDFRGSTGELFF
J gene: TRBJ2-1; V gene: TRBV24-1; D gene: .; clone size: once; CDR3 DNA: TGTGCCACCAGTGAGCGACAGGCTTTGAGCTCCTACAATGAGCAGTTCTTC; CDR3 protein: CATSERQALSSYNEQFF
J gene: TRBJ2-1; V gene: TRBV7-6; D gene: TRBD2; clone size: few; CDR3 DNA: TGTGCCAGCAGCTCTCGAGCGGGGAGGACTCACAATGAGCAGTTCTTC; CDR3 protein: CASSSRAGRTHNEQFF
J gene: TRBJ2-1; V gene: TRBV4-3; D gene: TRBD2; clone size: once; CDR3 DNA: TGCGCCAGCAGCCAAGATCATCTAGCGGGGGACAATGAGCAGTTCTTC; CDR3 protein: CASSQDHLAGDNEQFF
J gene: TRBJ2-3; V gene: TRBV24-1; D gene: .; clone size: .; CDR3 DNA: TGTGCCACCAGTGATTTGAAGGGCACGCAGTATTTT; CDR3 protein: CATSDLKGTQYF
J gene: TRBJ2-3; V gene: TRBV6-1; D gene: TRBD1; clone size: .; CDR3 DNA: TGTGCCAGCAGATCGGAATCGACAGGGGTCGGCACAGATACGCAGTATTTT; CDR3 protein: CASRSESTGVGTDTQYF
J gene: TRBJ2-5; V gene: TRBV27; D gene: TRBD2; clone size: few; CDR3 DNA: TGTGCCAGCAGTGCCCTGACTAGCTTACCCACTGAGACCCAGTACTTC; CDR3 protein: CASSALTSLPTETQYF
J gene: TRBJ2-5; V gene: TRBV7-9; D gene: .; clone size: many; CDR3 DNA: TGTGCCAGCAGCTTAGGAGAGCCAGGTCAAGAGACCCAGTACTTC; CDR3 protein: CASSLGEPGQETQYF
J gene: TRBJ1-4; V gene: TRBV6-5; D gene: TRBD1; clone size: .; CDR3 DNA: TGTGCCAGCAGTTACTTAGGGGGCATTAATGAAAAACTGTTTTTT; CDR3 protein: CASSYLGGINEKLFF
J gene: TRBJ1-1; V gene: TRBV5-6; D gene: .; clone size: .; CDR3 DNA: TGTGCCAGCAGCTACACGGGCAGGAGGGGGGAAGCTTTCTTT; CDR3 protein: CASSYTGRRGEAFF
J gene: TRBJ2-7; V gene: TRBV6-1; D gene: .; clone size: few; CDR3 DNA: TGTGCCAGCAGTGAAGACTCCATCACCATTTCGGGGGCCTACGAGCAGTACTTC; CDR3 protein: CASSEDSITISGAYEQYF
J gene: TRBJ2-3; V gene: TRBV5-8; D gene: TRBD1; clone size: once; CDR3 DNA: TGTGCCAGCAACTTCGGGACAGCTAGCACAGATACGCAGTATTTT; CDR3 protein: CASNFGTASTDTQYF
J gene: TRBJ1-5; V gene: TRBV5-6; D gene: TRBD1; clone size: few; CDR3 DNA: TGTGCCAGCAGCTTGGGGGCAGGGGGCTTACAGCCCCAGCATTTT; CDR3 protein: CASSLGAGGLQPQHF
J gene: TRBJ2-2; V gene: TRBV7-9; D gene: .; clone size: .; CDR3 DNA: TGTGCCAGCAGCTTAAAGGCTTCGGGGACCGGGGAGCTGTTTTTT; CDR3 protein: CASSLKASGTGELFF
J gene: TRBJ1-5; V gene: TRBV7-9; D gene: .; clone size: few; CDR3 DNA: TGTGCCAGCAGCTCCACTCGGCCTCATCAGCCCCAGCATTTT; CDR3 protein: CASSSTRPHQPQHF
J gene: TRBJ2-2; V gene: TRBV13; D gene: TRBD1; clone size: many; CDR3 DNA: TGTGCCAGCAGCGCCGACAGGGCCCCCGGGGAGCTGTTTTTT; CDR3 protein: CASSADRAPGELFF
J gene: TRBJ1-2; V gene: TRBV6-6; D gene: .; clone size: many; CDR3 DNA: TGTGCCAGCAGTTACGTAACTTCGGGAGGCGATGGCTACACCTTC; CDR3 protein: CASSYVTSGGDGYTF
J gene: TRBJ2-2; V gene: TRBV6-6; D gene: .; clone size: .; CDR3 DNA: TGTGCCAGCAGTTACTCCAAGACTAGTCCCCCCGGGGAGCTGTTTTTT; CDR3 protein: CASSYSKTSPPGELFF
J gene: TRBJ1-5; V gene: TRBV6-5; D gene: .; clone size: many; CDR3 DNA: TGTGCCAGCAGTTACAGAGGAGGCCAGCCCCAGCATTTT; CDR3 protein: CASSYRGGQPQHF
J gene: TRBJ2-1; V gene: TRBV15; D gene: .; clone size: few; CDR3 DNA: TGTGCCACCAGCCCTCAGGGTTACAATGAGCAGTTCTTC; CDR3 protein: CATSPQGYNEQFF
J gene: TRBJ2-7; V gene: TRBV15; D gene: .; clone size: few; CDR3 DNA: TGTGCCACCAGCGTGGATCCCGGGGGCTACGAGCAGTACTTC; CDR3 protein: CATSVDPGGYEQYF
J gene: TRBJ2-1; V gene: TRBV7-9; D gene: .; clone size: .; CDR3 DNA: TGTGCCAGCAGACGTACAGTGGGGGCCTACAATGAGCAGTTCTTC; CDR3 protein: CASRRTVGAYNEQFF
J gene: TRBJ1-5; V gene: TRBV4-3; D gene: .; clone size: .; CDR3 DNA: TGCGCCAGCAGCCCGGGCCGGGACCACAATCAGCCCCAGCATTTT; CDR3 protein: CASSPGRDHNQPQHF
J gene: TRBJ1-1; V gene: TRBV7-6; D gene: .; clone size: many; CDR3 DNA: TGTGCCAGCAGCTTACAGGGTCCCACTGAAGCTTTCTTT; CDR3 protein: CASSLQGPTEAFF
J gene: TRBJ1-1; V gene: TRBV6-2/TRBV6-3; D gene: .; clone size: .; CDR3 DNA: TGTGCCAGCAGTTGGGACTCTTTGGGAGACACTGAAGCTTTCTTT; CDR3 protein: CASSWDSLGDTEAFF
J gene: TRBJ2-1; V gene: TRBV15; D gene: .; clone size: .; CDR3 DNA: TGTGCCACCAGCAGGGATCGGAGGGATTGGAATGAGCAGTTCTTC; CDR3 protein: CATSRDRRDWNEQFF